This T cell receptor beta chain was captured by sequencing in a study of T cell changes during pregnancy in multiple sclerosis. This CDR3 is 14 amino acids long. Germline CDR1 reads SEHNR; CDR2 reads FQNEAQ (reference sequence). V lost 6 bases and J lost 3, with 14 bases in between. The data were produced by immunoSEQ multiplex PCR, yet TCRdb's version contains in-frame clones alone and is incomplete. This table holds just over 40,000 clones, roughly nine tenths found once. The TCR was taken from a female donor with multiple sclerosis, enrolled in a pregnancy study. Material: CD4+ T cells from peripheral blood mononuclear cells, obtained in the first trimester of pregnancy. V gene TRBV7-9 combines with J gene TRBJ1-2; D not resolved. CDR3: CASSLHLSDYGYTF. The CDR3 coding sequence is TGTGCCAGCAGTCTCCACCTTTCGGACTATGGCTACACCTTC.